These 11 T cell receptor beta chains were sequenced from one sample in a study of regulatory T cells in long-lasting Graves disease. For TCR beta, libraries came from iRepertoire HTBI primers and Arm-PCR of CDR3 regions. A single record per CDR3 protein comes from TCRdb applying MiXCR to the multiplex PCR reads. Of approximately 350,000 distinct CDR3 sequences in the sample, roughly 17% are singletons; the top ten hold 25% to 30%. Time point here: newly diagnosed GD, antithyroid drugs for less than 3 months. PBMC-extracted RNA yielded the TCR library. This same sample was also part of a study on T cells in Graves' hyperthyroidism and ophthalmopathy.

This sample comprised peripheral blood mononuclear cells (PBMCs), obtained at new diagnosis, from a patient treated with antithyroid drugs. The source is a man aged 40-49 years with Graves disease.

With regard to this clonotype: A much more abundant neighbour one base away suggests this may be a read error. The chain recombines TRBV14 with TRBJ2-7, with D hard to call. The CDR3 is 11 residues long. Germline V lookup: CDR1 SGHDN, CDR2 FVKESK. This CDR3 reads CTSSLSGEQYF. CDR3 DNA: TGTACCAGCAGCCTCTCAGGCGAGCAGTACTTC.

Worth noting for this clonotype: A much larger clonotype is one base distant, so this may be a read error. The chain links TRBV7-9 to TRBJ2-3, with D unresolved. The better agreement between TRBJ2-1 and the DNA end casts doubt on the J call. Germline values: CDR1 SEHNR, CDR2 FQNEAQ (reference sequence). The CDR3 runs to 11 residues. CDR3 amino acids: CASSPFYEQFF. CDR3 DNA: TGTGCCAGCAGCCCATTCTACGAGCAGTTCTTC.

This clonotype was observed many times. This chain joins TRBV18 and TRBJ2-7; either TRBD1 or TRBD2 may fit D (5 bases each). V lost 2 bases and J 4 bases, leaving 15 bases between the germline ends. Germline CDR1 KGHSH, CDR2 LQKENI. The CDR3 runs to 15 residues. For the CDR3, the DNA is TGTGCCAGCTCACCAGAGAGGGGCTTTAGGTACGAGCAGTACTTC. It yields the protein CASSPERGFRYEQYF.

This clonotype was counted ten times or more. J is TRBJ2-5 and V is TRBV3-1, with 8 bases lining up with TRBD1. After removal of 6 bases from V and 4 bases from J, the junction contained 4 bases not matched to a gene. The CDR3 extends over 13 amino acids. Germline values: CDR1 LGHDT, CDR2 YNNKEL (reference sequence). The CDR3 region is CASSNRGIETQYF. Written as DNA, the CDR3 is TGTGCCAGCAGTAACAGGGGGATAGAGACCCAGTACTTC.

In its sample, this clonotype was seen a few times. V is TRBV27 and J is TRBJ1-6; a weak D match, TRBD1 (6 bases). Germline assignment: CDR1 MNHEY and CDR2 SMNVEV (reference sequence). CDR3 length: 16 amino acids. Trimming removed 6 bases at V and 0 bases at J, with 12 bases between. This chain's CDR3 is CASSGQLSSYNSPLHF. The CDR3 DNA sequence: TGTGCCAGCAGCGGACAGCTAAGCTCCTATAATTCACCCCTCCACTTT.

This clonotype was found a few times. The chain recombines TRBV7-3 with TRBJ2-7; TRBD1 matches at 7 bases. Germline V CDR1 and CDR2: SGHTA, FQGTGA. The CDR3 length is 14 residues. V lost 2 bases to trimming and J lost 1 base; unmatched junction nucleotides: 2. DNA of the CDR3: TGTGCCAGCAGCTTATACAGGGGTTCCTACGAGCAGTACTTC. Translation: CASSLYRGSYEQYF. The full variable domain, completed using reference TRBV7-3 and TRBJ2-7, is GAGVSQTPSNKVTEKGKYVELRCDPISGHTALYWYRQSLGQGPEFLIYFQGTGAADDSGLPNDRFFAVRPEGSVSTLKIQRTERGDSAVYLCASSLYRGSYEQYFGPGTRLTVT.

This clonotype was detected ten times or more. The chain recombines TRBV28 with TRBJ1-5; D is ambiguous. CDR3 size: 16 residues. V was shortened by 5 bases and J by 0 bases, with 14 bases between the two germline ends. Germline CDR1 is MDHEN and CDR2 is SYDVKM. CDR3: CASSRIQIISNQPQHF. CDR3 nucleotides: TGTGCCAGCAGTCGGATACAGATTATTAGCAATCAGCCCCAGCATTTT.

V usage is TRBV20-1 and J usage is TRBJ1-6; maybe TRBD1 (5 bases). Germline assignment: CDR1 DFQATT and CDR2 SNEGSKA (reference sequence). Trimming took 0 bases from V and 7 from J, leaving 19 bases between them. The CDR3 is made up of 17 amino acids. Written as DNA, the CDR3 is TGCAGTGCTAGAGATAGGGCGGCGGGGCCCATCAATTCACCCCTCCACTTT. Protein: CSARDRAAGPINSPLHF.

This clonotype was detected many times. The V call is TRBV7-2, the J call TRBJ1-4; D not resolved. Germline V gene data show CDR1 as SGHTA and CDR2 as FQGNSA. This CDR3 comprises 12 residues. V was trimmed by 5 bases and J by 6 bases, leaving 7 bases between them. CDR3 amino acids: CASSLGYEKLFF. CDR3 sequence (DNA): TGTGCCAGCAGCCTTGGGTATGAAAAACTGTTTTTT.

This clonotype was seen at least ten times. The chain recombines TRBV7-2 with TRBJ2-7; 7 bases line up with TRBD1. The CDR3 length is 14 residues. The V and J ends lost 4 bases and 1 base, in that order; junction bases with no gene match: 4. Germline loops: CDR1 SGHTA, CDR2 FQGNSA. The CDR3 region is CASSYDRASYEQYF. Here the CDR3 DNA reads TGTGCCAGCAGCTACGACAGGGCTTCCTACGAGCAGTACTTC.

This clonotype was observed many times. This chain's CDR3 is CASSTLNTGELFF. In nucleotides, the CDR3 is TGTGCCAGCAGCACACTCAACACCGGGGAGCTGTTTTTT. The gene calls are TRBV7-9 and TRBJ2-2; D remains ambiguous. The CDR3 runs 13 residues. Trimming removed 5 bases at V and 2 bases at J, with 6 bases between. Germline V lookup: CDR1 SEHNR, CDR2 FQNEAQ (reference sequence).